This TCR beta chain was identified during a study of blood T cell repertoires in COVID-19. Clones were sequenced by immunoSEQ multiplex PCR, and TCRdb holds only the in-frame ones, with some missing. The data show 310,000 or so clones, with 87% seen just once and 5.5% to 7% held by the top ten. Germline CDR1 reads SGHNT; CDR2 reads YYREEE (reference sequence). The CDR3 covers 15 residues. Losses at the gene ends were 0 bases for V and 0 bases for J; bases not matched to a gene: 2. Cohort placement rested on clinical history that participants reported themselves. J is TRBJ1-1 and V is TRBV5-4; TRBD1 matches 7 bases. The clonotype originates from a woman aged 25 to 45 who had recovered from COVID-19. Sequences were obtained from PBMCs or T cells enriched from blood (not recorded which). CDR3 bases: TGTGCCAGCAGCTTGGGACAGGGACTGAACACTGAAGCTTTCTTT. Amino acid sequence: CASSLGQGLNTEAFF.